The next 9 T cell receptor beta chains were all read from a single sample in a study of blood T cell repertoires in COVID-19. Data came from immunoSEQ multiplex PCR; TCRdb stores just in-frame clones and leaves some out. The repertoire includes around 130,000 clones, more than 75% of them detected once, and roughly 5% sits in the top ten. Source material: peripheral blood. The receptor set was obtained from a man aged 55 to 70 with COVID-19, enrolled during active disease.

The chain has TRBV5-4 and TRBJ1-4, with a tentative D call TRBD1 (6 bases). With 0 bases removed from V and 6 bases from J, the gap between germline ends came to 15 bases. The length of the CDR3 is 16 residues. Germline V gene data show CDR1 as SGHNT and CDR2 as YYREEE (reference sequence). CDR3 sequence: CASSLEGGNSYEKLFF. CDR3 nucleotide sequence: TGTGCCAGCAGCTTGGAGGGGGGGAACAGTTATGAAAAACTGTTTTTT.

This chain connects TRBV11-3 to TRBJ2-5, with TRBD2 identical over 9 bases. The V gene end was trimmed by 0 bases and the J gene end by 5 bases; junction bases not matched to a gene: 13. Germline-derived CDR1 and CDR2 are SGHNT and YENEEA. CDR3 length equals 18 residues. In nucleotides, the CDR3 is TGTGCCAGCAGCTTAGATCGCGGATTAGCGGGAGTGGGGGAGACCCAGTACTTC. Translating it yields CASSLDRGLAGVGETQYF.

The CDR3 loop reads CASSLGPRDRTGEPQHF. The CDR3 nucleotides are TGCGCCAGCAGCTTGGGACCCCGGGACAGGACGGGCGAGCCCCAGCATTTT. The V and J genes are TRBV5-1 and TRBJ1-5, with 8 bases lining up with TRBD1. This CDR3 comprises 17 residues. The ends lost 0 bases at V and 8 bases at J; junction bases unmatched: 13. Germline-derived CDR1 and CDR2 are SGHRS and YFSETQ.

V gene TRBV29-1 combines with J gene TRBJ1-1; 8 nucleotides align to TRBD1. CDR1 is SQVTM, CDR2 ANQGSEA, per germline. With 8 bases clipped from V and 9 bases from J, the junction kept 8 bases outside the gene matches. The CDR3 is 11 amino acids. Here the CDR3 reads CSIGQGGQAFF. The CDR3 DNA reads TGCAGCATTGGACAGGGAGGTCAAGCTTTCTTT.

The chain links TRBV18 to TRBJ2-7, with D tentatively TRBD2 (5 bases). Trimming removed 2 bases from V and 7 bases from J, with 21 bases in between. This CDR3 comprises 16 residues. Germline lookup yields CDR1 KGHSH and CDR2 LQKENI. The CDR3: CASSPSSSTLWEEQYF. CDR3 nucleotide sequence: TGTGCCAGCTCACCAAGCTCTAGCACCCTCTGGGAAGAGCAGTACTTC.

The rearrangement joins TRBV12-3 or TRBV12-4 to TRBJ2-2; D remains unclear. Between the trimmed V and J ends, which lost 7 bases and 3 bases, there was a span of 3 bases. CDR3 length equals 11 residues. In nucleotides, the CDR3 is TGTGCCAGCACCTACACCGGGGAGCTGTTTTTT. This gives the protein CASTYTGELFF.

This clone was counted between two and nine times. The V and J genes are TRBV6-4 and TRBJ2-1; 11 bases are a match to TRBD2. The CDR3 has 16 residues. V was clipped by 4 bases and J by 1 base; unmatched bases: 3. Germline V gives CDR1 MRHNA, CDR2 SNTAGT. The CDR3 protein is CASSARTSGSYNEQFF. The DNA for the CDR3 is TGTGCCAGCAGTGCCCGGACTAGCGGGTCCTACAATGAGCAGTTCTTC.

J is TRBJ1-2 and V is TRBV5-1, with D unclear. The CDR3 covers 15 residues. The V and J ends lost 4 bases and 3 bases respectively, with 16 bases between them. The germline V gene encodes CDR1 SGHRS and CDR2 YFSETQ. This CDR3 is CASSPRGGQDYGYTF. The CDR3, as DNA: TGCGCCAGCAGCCCCCGGGGAGGGCAGGACTATGGCTACACCTTC.

The chain carries TRBV27 and TRBJ2-2; 7 bases are a match to TRBD2. This CDR3 region has 16 residues. Unmatched junction bases numbered 8, after V lost 2 bases and J lost 5 bases. Looked up from germline, CDR1 is MNHEY and CDR2 is SMNVEV (reference sequence). The CDR3 DNA reads as TGTGCCAGCAGTTTAGGTGGAGGGGAGGGGACCGGGGAGCTGTTTTTT. Residues: CASSLGGGEGTGELFF.